A selection of T cell receptor beta chains follows, all from one sample in a study of T cell repertoires in cytomegalovirus infection. TCRdb processed the reads anew with MiXCR; each CDR3 protein has one entry. The sample yields approximately 300,000 distinct CDR3 sequences, 25% to 30% seen once. Their target antigens are unknown. The specimen comprised cultured PBMCs, sampled from culture after CMV antigen stimulation. The source of these receptors is a human donor in good health (CMV status not recorded). Some clones in this sample may be carry-over from other donors' samples. Each CDR3 is given with its conserved first and last residue. D genes are given only for firm matches. The size field is filled for only some rows; it gives once, few, many or a size class.

TRBV4-2	TRBJ2-5	.	TRBD1	CASSRGTASSQETQYF	TGTGCCAGCAGCCGGGGGACAGCTAGTTCCCAAGAGACCCAGTACTTC
TRBV7-2	TRBJ2-2	many	.	CASTQKVSGELFF	TGTGCCAGCACCCAAAAGGTCTCCGGGGAGCTGTTTTTT
TRBV12-3/TRBV12-4	TRBJ2-1	.	.	CASSLQAGNEQFF	TGTGCCAGCAGTTTACAGGCGGGGAATGAGCAGTTCTTC
TRBV11-1	TRBJ1-2	many	.	CASSLAPGLNNGYTF	TGTGCCAGCAGCTTAGCGCCGGGGTTGAACAATGGCTACACCTTC
TRBV12-3/TRBV12-4	TRBJ2-1	many	.	CASNTGASSYNEQFF	TGTGCCAGCAACACCGGGGCTAGCTCCTACAATGAGCAGTTCTTC
TRBV12-3/TRBV12-4	TRBJ1-4	.	.	CASSLVGATGEKLFF	TGTGCCAGCAGTTTAGTGGGGGCTACGGGGGAAAAACTGTTTTTT
TRBV28	TRBJ1-6	once	.	CASSLGPYNSPLHF	TGTGCCAGCAGTTTAGGGCCCTATAATTCACCCCTCCACTTT
TRBV7-2	TRBJ1-6	many	.	CASSLNRMDNSPLHF	TGTGCCAGCAGCCTAAATAGGATGGATAATTCACCCCTCCACTTT
TRBV4-2	TRBJ2-6	many	TRBD2	CASSLSGASSGANVLTF	TGTGCCAGCAGCCTTAGCGGGGCCAGCTCTGGGGCCAACGTCCTGACTTTC
TRBV6-1	TRBJ2-1	many	.	CASSEVWGNNNEQFF	TGTGCCAGCAGTGAAGTGTGGGGCAACAACAATGAGCAGTTCTTC
TRBV7-2	TRBJ1-5	many	TRBD1	CASSLRQGGQPQHF	TGTGCCAGCAGCTTAAGACAGGGAGGTCAGCCCCAGCATTTT
TRBV27	TRBJ2-7	few	.	CASSPGLTSSPLYEQYF	TGTGCCAGCAGCCCAGGGCTAACTAGTAGCCCTCTCTACGAGCAGTACTTC
TRBV11-1	TRBJ2-1	many	TRBD2	CASRLSGGDYNEQFF	TGTGCCAGCAGGCTGAGCGGGGGGGACTACAATGAGCAGTTCTTC
TRBV6-2/TRBV6-3	TRBJ1-3	.	.	CASSYDIRNTIYF	TGTGCCAGCAGTTACGACATCAGAAACACCATATATTTT
TRBV25-1	TRBJ2-5	few	.	CASSEFPQETQYF	TGTGCCAGCAGTGAATTTCCGCAAGAGACCCAGTACTTC
TRBV2	TRBJ2-2	.	.	CASSEAEFTGELFF	TGTGCCAGCAGTGAAGCGGAGTTTACCGGGGAGCTGTTTTTT
TRBV7-6	TRBJ2-7	many	.	CASSLGSGASYEQYF	TGTGCCAGCAGCTTAGGTTCCGGGGCCTCCTACGAGCAGTACTTC
TRBV9	TRBJ2-2	few	.	CASRTGNTGELFF	TGTGCCAGCAGGACAGGGAACACCGGGGAGCTGTTTTTT
TRBV28	TRBJ1-1	.	.	CASSLGRGWGTEAFF	TGTGCCAGCAGTTTAGGGCGGGGCTGGGGCACTGAAGCTTTCTTT
TRBV28	TRBJ1-4	.	.	CASSSTGQQASEKLFF	TGTGCCAGCAGTTCTACCGGACAGCAGGCGAGTGAAAAACTGTTTTTT
TRBV9	TRBJ1-2	.	TRBD1	CASSVVEGAIPNYGYTF	TGTGCCAGCAGCGTAGTGGAGGGGGCGATCCCTAACTATGGCTACACCTTC
TRBV6-6	TRBJ1-6	.	TRBD1	CATQGVSPLHF	TGTGCCACCCAGGGGGTCTCACCCCTCCACTTT
TRBV6-5	TRBJ1-6	.	TRBD1	CASSSEGQYNSPLHF	TGTGCCAGCAGCTCCGAGGGACAGTATAATTCACCCCTCCACTTT
TRBV20-1	TRBJ2-5	.	TRBD2	CSARDHRFLAGQETQYF	TGCAGTGCTAGAGATCATAGGTTTCTAGCGGGGCAAGAGACCCAGTACTTC
TRBV20-1	TRBJ2-1	few	.	CSARQVTGRGARYNEQFF	TGCAGTGCTAGGCAAGTAACGGGAAGGGGGGCCCGTTACAATGAGCAGTTCTTC
TRBV3-1	TRBJ1-1	.	TRBD1	CASSQVPGQISNTEAFF	TGTGCCAGCAGCCAAGTCCCGGGACAGATATCCAACACTGAAGCTTTCTTT
TRBV7-6	TRBJ2-3	many	TRBD2	CASSTGTSADTQYF	TGTGCCAGCAGCACCGGGACTAGTGCAGATACGCAGTATTTT
TRBV20-1	TRBJ2-7	few	.	CSARGDGGGSSYEQYF	TGCAGTGCTAGAGGTGACGGGGGCGGAAGCTCCTACGAGCAGTACTTC
TRBV7-8	TRBJ2-7	many	.	CASSFYRDPRTEQYF	TGTGCCAGCAGCTTTTACCGGGACCCCCGCACGGAGCAGTACTTC
TRBV4-1	TRBJ1-4	few	.	CASSLPRGSRNEKLFF	TGCGCCAGCAGCCTCCCAAGGGGAAGCAGAAATGAAAAACTGTTTTTT
TRBV29-1	TRBJ2-3	.	TRBD2	CSVDVLALEADTQYF	TGCAGCGTTGACGTACTAGCGTTGGAGGCAGATACGCAGTATTTT
TRBV19	TRBJ1-6	many	.	CASSSRRSSYNSPLHF	TGTGCCAGTAGTTCCCGACGGAGCTCCTATAATTCACCCCTCCACTTT
TRBV12-3/TRBV12-4	TRBJ2-1	few	TRBD2	CASSFLRLAGDLGEQFF	TGTGCCAGCAGTTTTTTACGACTAGCGGGAGACCTTGGAGAGCAGTTCTTC
TRBV28	TRBJ1-5	few	.	CASNRGKYSNQPQHF	TGTGCCAGCAATCGGGGCAAGTATAGCAATCAGCCCCAGCATTTT
TRBV6-2/TRBV6-3	TRBJ2-7	few	TRBD2	CASRATLPLAGDYEQYF	TGTGCCAGCAGAGCTACCCTCCCTTTAGCGGGAGACTACGAGCAGTACTTC
TRBV9	TRBJ2-3	once	.	CASSVAPGGRTDTQYF	TGTGCCAGCAGCGTAGCACCCGGGGGGCGCACAGATACGCAGTATTTT
TRBV7-2	TRBJ2-5	.	TRBD2	CASSLVAAGGLGETQYF	TGTGCCAGCAGCTTAGTCGCGGCGGGGGGGCTAGGAGAGACCCAGTACTTC
TRBV3-1	TRBJ1-6	few	TRBD1	CASSQDRTWQGARPSLHF	TGTGCCAGCAGCCAAGATCGAACTTGGCAGGGGGCCCGTCCGTCCCTCCACTTT
TRBV7-6	TRBJ2-3	.	TRBD2	CARSAGGPTDTQYF	TGTGCCAGGAGTGCGGGAGGGCCCACAGATACGCAGTATTTT
TRBV7-3	TRBJ1-3	.	.	CASSLQGRGGNTIYF	TGTGCCAGCAGCTTACAGGGGCGAGGCGGAAACACCATATATTTT
TRBV7-9	TRBJ2-5	many	.	CASSLKQYYQETQYF	TGTGCCAGCAGCTTAAAGCAGTACTACCAAGAGACCCAGTACTTC
TRBV25-1	TRBJ2-2	.	.	CASSEALAVGELFF	TGTGCCAGCAGTGAGGCACTAGCTGTCGGGGAGCTGTTTTTT
TRBV7-9	TRBJ1-2	few	.	CASSLGQFNGYGYTF	TGTGCCAGCAGCTTAGGACAGTTCAATGGCTATGGCTACACCTTC
TRBV7-9	TRBJ2-1	.	TRBD1	CASSLTGSVGEQFF	TGTGCCAGCAGCCTGACAGGGAGTGTCGGTGAGCAGTTCTTC
TRBV7-4	TRBJ2-7	.	TRBD2	CASSLPSGNSPYEQYF	TGTGCCAGCAGCTTGCCTAGCGGAAATTCTCCCTACGAGCAGTACTTC
TRBV27	TRBJ2-3	few	TRBD1	CASSTPVRQGSPDTQYF	TGTGCCAGCAGTACCCCCGTGCGACAGGGGTCACCAGATACGCAGTATTTT
TRBV7-9	TRBJ2-2	.	TRBD1	CASSRNRGLTGELFF	TGTGCCAGCAGCAGGAACAGGGGGCTCACCGGGGAGCTGTTTTTT
TRBV7-6	TRBJ1-4	.	.	CASSAPRFGVSKLFF	TGTGCCAGCAGCGCACCCCGGTTCGGGGTGTCAAAACTGTTTTTT
TRBV9	TRBJ2-6	many	.	CASSVAYSGANVLTF	TGTGCCAGCAGCGTAGCTTACTCTGGGGCCAACGTCCTGACTTTC
TRBV9	TRBJ1-6	many	.	CASSVGGMVNSPLHF	TGTGCCAGCAGCGTTGGAGGTATGGTGAATTCACCCCTCCACTTT
TRBV12-3/TRBV12-4	TRBJ1-5	.	.	CASSSFQSNQPQHF	TGTGCCAGCAGTTCCTTCCAGTCCAATCAGCCCCAGCATTTT
TRBV15	TRBJ2-5	.	.	CATSSGGLQETQYF	TGTGCCACCAGCAGTGGGGGACTGCAAGAGACCCAGTACTTC
TRBV7-4	TRBJ2-6	few	TRBD1	CASSLVGTGAPSGANVLTF	TGTGCCAGCAGCTTAGTGGGGACAGGGGCACCCTCTGGGGCCAACGTCCTGACTTTC
TRBV5-4	TRBJ2-1	few	TRBD2	CASSLPTRTSEALNEQFF	TGTGCCAGCAGCTTGCCTACAAGGACTAGCGAGGCACTCAATGAGCAGTTCTTC
TRBV12-5	TRBJ2-7	.	.	CASGLVVGGEQYF	TGTGCTAGTGGCCTGGTTGTAGGGGGCGAGCAGTACTTC
TRBV15	TRBJ1-1	.	TRBD1	CATSSGITGTGNTEAFF	TGTGCCACCAGCAGCGGAATAACCGGGACAGGGAACACTGAAGCTTTCTTT
TRBV7-2	TRBJ2-3	few	TRBD2	CASSLVAGGPPDTQYF	TGTGCCAGCAGCTTAGTAGCGGGGGGGCCCCCAGATACGCAGTATTTT
TRBV19	TRBJ1-6	few	TRBD1	CASRGQAGSSPLHF	TGTGCCAGTAGAGGACAGGCCGGGAGTTCACCCCTCCACTTT